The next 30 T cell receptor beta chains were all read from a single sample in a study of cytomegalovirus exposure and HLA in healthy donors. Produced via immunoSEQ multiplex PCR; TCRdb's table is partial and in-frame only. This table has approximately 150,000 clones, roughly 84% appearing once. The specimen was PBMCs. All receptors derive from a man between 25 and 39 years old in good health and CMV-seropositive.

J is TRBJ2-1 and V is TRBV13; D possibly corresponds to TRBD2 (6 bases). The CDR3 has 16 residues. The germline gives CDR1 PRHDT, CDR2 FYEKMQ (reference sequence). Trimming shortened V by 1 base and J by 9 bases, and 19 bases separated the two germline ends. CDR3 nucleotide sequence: TGTGCCAGCAGCTTAGTGAGGTCTAGCGCCGCGGGTGAGCAGTTCTTC. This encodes CASSLVRSSAAGEQFF.

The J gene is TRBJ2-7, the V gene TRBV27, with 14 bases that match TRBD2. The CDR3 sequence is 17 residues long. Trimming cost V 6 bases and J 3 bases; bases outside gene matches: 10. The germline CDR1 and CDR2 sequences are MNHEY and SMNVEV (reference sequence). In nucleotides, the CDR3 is TGTGCCAGCAGCCATTTTAGGGGACTAGCGGGGGTCTACGAGCAGTACTTC. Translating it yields CASSHFRGLAGVYEQYF.

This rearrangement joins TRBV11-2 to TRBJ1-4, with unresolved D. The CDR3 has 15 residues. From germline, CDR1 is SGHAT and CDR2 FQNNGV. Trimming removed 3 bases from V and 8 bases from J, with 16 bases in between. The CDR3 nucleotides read TGTGCCAGCAGCTTCCGGACCGTGGGAGGAGAAAAACTGTTTTTT. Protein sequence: CASSFRTVGGEKLFF.

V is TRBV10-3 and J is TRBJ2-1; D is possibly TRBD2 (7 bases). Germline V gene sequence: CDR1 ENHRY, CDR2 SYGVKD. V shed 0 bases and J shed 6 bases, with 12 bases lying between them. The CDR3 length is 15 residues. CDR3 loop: CAISESRGGVNEQFF. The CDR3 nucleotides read TGTGCCATCAGTGAGTCGAGGGGGGGCGTCAATGAGCAGTTCTTC.

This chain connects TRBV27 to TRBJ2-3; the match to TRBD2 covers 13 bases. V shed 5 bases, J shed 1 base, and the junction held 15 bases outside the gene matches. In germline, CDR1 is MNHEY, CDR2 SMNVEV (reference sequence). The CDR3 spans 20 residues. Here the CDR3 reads CASSPLLPGLAGIGTDTQYF. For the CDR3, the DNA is TGTGCCAGCAGTCCACTTCTTCCGGGACTAGCGGGAATAGGCACAGATACGCAGTATTTT.

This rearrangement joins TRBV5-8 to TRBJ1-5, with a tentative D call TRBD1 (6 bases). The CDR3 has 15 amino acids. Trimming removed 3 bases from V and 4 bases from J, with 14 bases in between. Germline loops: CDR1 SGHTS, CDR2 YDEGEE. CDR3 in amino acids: CASSSHREPNQPQHF. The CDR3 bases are TGTGCCAGCAGCTCCCACAGGGAACCTAATCAGCCCCAGCATTTT.

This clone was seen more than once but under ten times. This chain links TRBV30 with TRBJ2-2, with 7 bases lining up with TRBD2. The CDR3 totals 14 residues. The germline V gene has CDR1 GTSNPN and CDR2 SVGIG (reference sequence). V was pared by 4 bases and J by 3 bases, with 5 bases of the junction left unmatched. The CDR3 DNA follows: TGTGCCTGGAATCATGGGAGGGACACCGGGGAGCTGTTTTTT. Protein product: CAWNHGRDTGELFF.

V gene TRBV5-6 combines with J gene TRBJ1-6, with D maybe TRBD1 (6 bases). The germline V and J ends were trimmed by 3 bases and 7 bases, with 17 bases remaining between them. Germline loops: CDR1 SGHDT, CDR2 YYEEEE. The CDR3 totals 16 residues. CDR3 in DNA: TGTGCCAGCAGCTCCCAGGTGGGCAGGGGAAATTCACCCCTCCACTTT. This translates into CASSSQVGRGNSPLHF.

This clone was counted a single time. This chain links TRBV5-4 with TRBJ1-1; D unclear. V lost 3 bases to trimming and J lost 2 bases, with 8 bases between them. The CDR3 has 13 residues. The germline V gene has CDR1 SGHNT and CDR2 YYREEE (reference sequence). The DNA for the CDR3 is TGTGCCAGCAGCTGGTCGGGTAACACTGAAGCTTTCTTT. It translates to CASSWSGNTEAFF.

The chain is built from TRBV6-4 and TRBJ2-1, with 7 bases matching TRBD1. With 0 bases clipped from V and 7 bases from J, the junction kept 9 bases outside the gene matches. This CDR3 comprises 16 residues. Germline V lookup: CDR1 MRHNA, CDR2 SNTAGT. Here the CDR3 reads CASSDSKTGMMNEQFF. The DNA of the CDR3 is TGTGCCAGCAGTGACTCCAAGACAGGGATGATGAATGAGCAGTTCTTC.

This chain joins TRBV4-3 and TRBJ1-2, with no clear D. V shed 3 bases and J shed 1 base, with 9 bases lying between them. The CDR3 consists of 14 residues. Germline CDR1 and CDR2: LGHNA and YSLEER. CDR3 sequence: CASSQVHDNYGYTF. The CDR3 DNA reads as TGCGCCAGCAGCCAGGTACACGATAACTATGGCTACACCTTC.

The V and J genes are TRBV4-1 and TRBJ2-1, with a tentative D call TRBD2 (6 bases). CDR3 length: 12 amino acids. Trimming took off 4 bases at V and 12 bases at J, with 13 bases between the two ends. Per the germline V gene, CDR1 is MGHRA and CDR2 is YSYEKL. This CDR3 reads CASSPEGSRQFF. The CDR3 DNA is TGCGCCAGCAGCCCGGAGGGGTCGCGGCAGTTCTTC.

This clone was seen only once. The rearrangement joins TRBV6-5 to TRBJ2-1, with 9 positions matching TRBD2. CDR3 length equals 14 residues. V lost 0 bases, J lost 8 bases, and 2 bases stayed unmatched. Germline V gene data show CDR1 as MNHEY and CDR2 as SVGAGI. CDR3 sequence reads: CASSYSAGGDEQFF. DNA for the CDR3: TGTGCCAGCAGTTACTCGGCGGGGGGGGATGAGCAGTTCTTC.

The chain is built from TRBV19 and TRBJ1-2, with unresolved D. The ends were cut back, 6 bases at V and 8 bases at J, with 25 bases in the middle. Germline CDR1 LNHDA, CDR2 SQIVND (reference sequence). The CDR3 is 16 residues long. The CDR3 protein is CASSPTIPPTAWGYTF. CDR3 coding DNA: TGTGCCAGTAGCCCGACTATCCCTCCGACGGCCTGGGGCTACACCTTC.

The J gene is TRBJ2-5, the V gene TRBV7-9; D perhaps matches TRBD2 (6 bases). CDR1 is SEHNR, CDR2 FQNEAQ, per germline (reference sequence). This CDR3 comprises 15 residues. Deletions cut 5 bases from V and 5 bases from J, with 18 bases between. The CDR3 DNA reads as TGTGCCAGCAGCAGTCGGACCGGAGGGTGGGAGACCCAGTACTTC. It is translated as CASSSRTGGWETQYF.

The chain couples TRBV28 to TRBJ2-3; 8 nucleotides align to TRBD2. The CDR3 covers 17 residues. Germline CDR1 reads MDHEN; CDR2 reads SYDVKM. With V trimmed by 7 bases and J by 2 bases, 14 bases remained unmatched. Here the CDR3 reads CASTMEGLAGYTDTQYF. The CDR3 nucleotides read TGTGCCAGCACCATGGAAGGCCTAGCGGGCTACACAGATACGCAGTATTTT.

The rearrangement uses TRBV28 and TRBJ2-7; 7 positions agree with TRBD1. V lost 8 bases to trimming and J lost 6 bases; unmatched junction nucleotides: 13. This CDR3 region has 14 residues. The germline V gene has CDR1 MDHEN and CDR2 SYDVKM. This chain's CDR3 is CASAPPTGPSEQYF. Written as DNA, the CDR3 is TGTGCCAGCGCCCCACCGACAGGGCCCTCCGAGCAGTACTTC.

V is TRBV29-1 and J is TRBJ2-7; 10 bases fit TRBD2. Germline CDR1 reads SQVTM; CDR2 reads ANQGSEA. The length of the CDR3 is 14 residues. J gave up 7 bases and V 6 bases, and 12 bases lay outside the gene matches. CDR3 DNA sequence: TGCAGCGTCGGAGCGACTAGCGGGTTAGGAGAGCAGTACTTC. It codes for CSVGATSGLGEQYF.

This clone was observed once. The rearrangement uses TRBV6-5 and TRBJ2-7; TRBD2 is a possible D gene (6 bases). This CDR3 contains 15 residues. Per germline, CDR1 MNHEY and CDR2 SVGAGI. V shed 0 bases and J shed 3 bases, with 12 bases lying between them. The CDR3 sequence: CASSYSSGGYYEQYF. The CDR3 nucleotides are TGTGCCAGCAGTTACTCGTCAGGAGGGTACTACGAGCAGTACTTC.

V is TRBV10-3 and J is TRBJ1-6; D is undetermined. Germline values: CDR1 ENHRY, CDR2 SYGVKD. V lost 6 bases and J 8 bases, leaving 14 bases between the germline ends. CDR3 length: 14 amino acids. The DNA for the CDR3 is TGTGCCATCAGGCTCGGGGTTGGGGATTCACCCCTCCACTTT. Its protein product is CAIRLGVGDSPLHF.

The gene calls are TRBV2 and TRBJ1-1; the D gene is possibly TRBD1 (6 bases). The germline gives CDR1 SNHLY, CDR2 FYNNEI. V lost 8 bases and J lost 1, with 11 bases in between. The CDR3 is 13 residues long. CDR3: CASGNRENTEAFF. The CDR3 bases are TGTGCCAGCGGCAACAGGGAGAACACTGAAGCTTTCTTT.

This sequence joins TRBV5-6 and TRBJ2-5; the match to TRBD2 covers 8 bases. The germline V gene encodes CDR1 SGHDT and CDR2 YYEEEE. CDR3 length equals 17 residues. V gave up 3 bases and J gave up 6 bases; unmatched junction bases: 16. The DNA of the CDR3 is TGTGCCAGCAGCTCGGGCGGGCGGGGGGCCTTACAGAAGACCCAGTACTTC. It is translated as CASSSGGRGALQKTQYF.

CDR3 loop: CASSYRGLGSPLHF. The CDR3 DNA reads as TGTGCCAGCAGTTACAGGGGGCTAGGTTCACCCCTCCACTTT. The chain employs TRBV9 and TRBJ1-6; 9 nucleotides line up with TRBD1. From germline, CDR1 is SGDLS and CDR2 YYNGEE. The CDR3 runs 14 residues. J lost 9 bases, V lost 5 bases, and 6 bases had no gene match.

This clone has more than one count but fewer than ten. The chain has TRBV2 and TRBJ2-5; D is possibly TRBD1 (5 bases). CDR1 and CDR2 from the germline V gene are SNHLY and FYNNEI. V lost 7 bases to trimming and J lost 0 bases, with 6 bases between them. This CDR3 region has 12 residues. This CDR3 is CASKGDQETQYF. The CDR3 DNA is TGTGCCAGCAAAGGGGACCAAGAGACCCAGTACTTC.

The CDR3 here is CASSPYSSGELFF. The CDR3 nucleotides are TGTGCCAGCAGCCCTTACTCTAGCGGGGAGCTGTTTTTT. The chain combines TRBV6-5 with TRBJ2-2; D is uncertain. The V end was cut by 6 bases, the J end by 7 bases, with 12 bases between. Germline V gives CDR1 MNHEY, CDR2 SVGAGI. The CDR3 totals 13 residues.

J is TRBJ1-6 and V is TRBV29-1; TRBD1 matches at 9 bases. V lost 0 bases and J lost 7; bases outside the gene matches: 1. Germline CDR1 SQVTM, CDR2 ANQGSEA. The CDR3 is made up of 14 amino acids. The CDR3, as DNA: TGCAGCGTTGAAGAGGGGACAGGGAATTCACCCCTCCACTTT. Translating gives CSVEEGTGNSPLHF.

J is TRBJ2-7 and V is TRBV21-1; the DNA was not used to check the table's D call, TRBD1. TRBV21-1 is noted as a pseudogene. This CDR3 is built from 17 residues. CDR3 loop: CASERTLGQGVTYEQYF. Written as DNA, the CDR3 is TGTGCCAGCGAACGAACCTTAGGACAGGGCGTCACCTACGAGCAGTACTTC.

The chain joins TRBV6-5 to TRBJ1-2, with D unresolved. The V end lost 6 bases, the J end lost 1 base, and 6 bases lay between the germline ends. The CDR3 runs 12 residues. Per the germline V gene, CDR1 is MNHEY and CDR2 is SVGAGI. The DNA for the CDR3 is TGTGCCAGCAGCCCGGTTAACTATGGCTACACCTTC. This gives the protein CASSPVNYGYTF.

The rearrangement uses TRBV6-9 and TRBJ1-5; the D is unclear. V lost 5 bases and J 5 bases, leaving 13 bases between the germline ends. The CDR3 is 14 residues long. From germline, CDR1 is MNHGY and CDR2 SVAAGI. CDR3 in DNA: TGTGCCAGCAGTCACACCGGGAAGGATCAGCCCCAGCATTTT. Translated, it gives CASSHTGKDQPQHF.

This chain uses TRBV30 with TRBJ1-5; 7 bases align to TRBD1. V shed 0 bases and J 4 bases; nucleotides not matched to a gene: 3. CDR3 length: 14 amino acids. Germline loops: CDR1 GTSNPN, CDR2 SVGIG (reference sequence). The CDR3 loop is CAWSVQTGNQPQHF. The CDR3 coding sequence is TGTGCCTGGAGTGTACAGACAGGGAATCAGCCCCAGCATTTT.